A single sample gave rise to the 21 T cell receptor beta chains below, sequenced in a study of shared clonotypes between healthy human individuals. Method: immunoSEQ multiplex PCR; TCRdb's copy keeps in-frame clones and lacks some. The sample holds about 1.5 million clones, approximately 98% seen once. The specimen sequenced was naive CD4+ T cells sorted from blood. Sample subset: CD45RA+ positively selected. Source of these receptors: a man aged 25 to 40 in good health.

The chain uses TRBV28 and TRBJ2-7; D might be TRBD2 (6 bases). This CDR3 spans 15 amino acids. Germline CDR1 is MDHEN and CDR2 is SYDVKM. The germline V and J ends were trimmed by 7 bases and 2 bases, with 18 bases remaining between them. In DNA form, the CDR3 reads TGTGCCAGCAACCCAGCCGGGACTGGGCCCTACGAGCAGTACTTC. Its protein is CASNPAGTGPYEQYF.

This chain uses TRBV7-6 with TRBJ2-7; D may match TRBD1 or TRBD2 (5 bases each). CDR1 SGHVS and CDR2 FNYEAQ come from the germline V gene. This CDR3 comprises 18 residues. V gave up 2 bases and J gave up 2 bases, with 22 bases separating them. CDR3 loop: CASSLLRVRDGSPYEQYF. In DNA form, the CDR3 reads TGTGCCAGCAGCTTATTACGAGTTCGGGACGGATCCCCCTACGAGCAGTACTTC.

This clone appeared a single time. The chain combines TRBV11-3 with TRBJ2-4; 7 bases agree with TRBD1. CDR1 is SGHNT and CDR2 is YENEEA in the germline V gene. This CDR3 spans 13 amino acids. Germline trimming cut 5 bases from V and 7 bases from J; bases unmatched to any gene: 5. CDR3 nucleotides: TGTGCCAGCAGCAGGGGGCGCGGGAACATTCAGTACTTC. Its protein is CASSRGRGNIQYF.

The chain links TRBV6-6 to TRBJ2-3; D gene uncertain. The CDR3 contains 13 residues. Germline CDR1 reads MNHNY; CDR2 reads SVGAGI (reference sequence). V lost 10 bases and J lost 0, with 11 bases in between. The CDR3 DNA sequence: TGTGCCACCAGATGGCAGAGCACAGATACGCAGTATTTT. Encoded protein: CATRWQSTDTQYF.

V usage is TRBV27 and J usage is TRBJ1-2, with 9 bases matching TRBD1. CDR3 length equals 15 residues. Germline V gene sequence: CDR1 MNHEY, CDR2 SMNVEV (reference sequence). The V segment lost 4 bases and the J segment 13 bases; nucleotides outside the gene matches: 16. The CDR3 loop is CASSSATGTGLIGTF. CDR3 nucleotides: TGTGCCAGCAGTTCCGCCACCGGGACAGGGCTCATAGGCACCTTC.

This clone was seen once. The chain recombines TRBV28 with TRBJ2-2; possible D gene TRBD2, 5 bases. Germline-derived CDR1 and CDR2 are MDHEN and SYDVKM. V lost 6 bases to trimming and J lost 3 bases, with 14 bases between them. This CDR3 region has 15 residues. CDR3 in amino acids: CASRPRPRDTGELFF. In nucleotides, the CDR3 is TGTGCCAGCAGACCCAGACCGAGGGACACCGGGGAGCTGTTTTTT.

The chain has TRBV2 and TRBJ2-1; D tentatively fits TRBD1 or TRBD2 (5 bases each). The CDR3 is 14 residues long. In germline, CDR1 is SNHLY, CDR2 FYNNEI. Between the trimmed V and J ends, which lost 1 base and 4 bases, there was a span of 8 bases. CDR3 DNA: TGTGCCAGCAGTGAAGGGGGGAGTTACAATGAGCAGTTCTTC. This translates into CASSEGGSYNEQFF.

The V call is TRBV7-2, the J call TRBJ2-1, with D possibly matching TRBD1 (6 bases). CDR1 and CDR2 (germline): SGHTA, FQGNSA. CDR3 size: 12 residues. V was shortened by 5 bases and J by 10 bases, with 12 bases between the two germline ends. DNA of the CDR3: TGTGCCAGCAGCCAACCCGGACAGGAGCAGTTCTTC. It codes for CASSQPGQEQFF.

A note on this clone: At one of its ends the junction is not consistent with the germline gene, which may arise from a read error. This rearrangement joins TRBV7-2 to TRBJ1-1; D gene unclear. Germline V gives CDR1 SGHTA, CDR2 FQGNSA. The CDR3 has 14 amino acids. The CDR3 region is CASSLAVSYTEAFF. The CDR3 nucleotides are TGTGCCAGCAGCCTAGCAGTCAGCTACACTGAAGCTTTCTTT.

The V gene is TRBV28, the J gene TRBJ2-1; 8 bases agree with TRBD2. The CDR3 totals 17 residues. V lost 6 bases and J lost 5; bases outside the gene matches: 15. CDR1 MDHEN and CDR2 SYDVKM come from the germline V gene. CDR3 DNA: TGTGCCAGCAGGGCACGGGGGCGGCTAGCGGGCCACAATGAGCAGTTCTTC. Translation: CASRARGRLAGHNEQFF.

J is TRBJ1-1 and V is TRBV5-4, with D perhaps matching TRBD1 (5 bases). Germline assignment: CDR1 SGHNT and CDR2 YYREEE (reference sequence). Deletions cut 1 base from V and 5 bases from J, with 9 bases between. The CDR3 contains 13 residues. The CDR3 sequence: CASSLTGPTEAFF. CDR3 bases: TGTGCCAGCAGCTTGACGGGGCCGACTGAAGCTTTCTTT.

The chain combines TRBV18 with TRBJ1-1; 10 bases align to TRBD1. The CDR3 runs 14 residues. Looked up from germline, CDR1 is KGHSH and CDR2 is LQKENI. J was trimmed by 6 bases and V by 0 bases; bases with no gene match: 1. CDR3 DNA sequence: TGTGCCAGCTCACCACCCGGACAGGGGGCTGAAGCTTTCTTT. Its translation: CASSPPGQGAEAFF.

The rearrangement links TRBV1 to TRBJ1-5; the table names TRBD1, a call not compared with the DNA. TRBV1 is designated a pseudogene. CDR3 length: 16 amino acids. CDR3 nucleotide sequence: TGCACCAGCAGCCAAGACGACAACAGGGCAGGGCAGCCCCAGCATTTT. The encoded protein is CTSSQDDNRAGQPQHF.

The chain recombines TRBV2 with TRBJ2-2, with 7 bases fitting TRBD1. V dropped 9 bases and J dropped 5; count of bases not matched to a gene: 3. Looked up from germline, CDR1 is SNHLY and CDR2 is FYNNEI. The CDR3 is 12 amino acids. CDR3 in DNA: TGTGCCAGGCGGACAGGTACCGGGGAGCTGTTTTTT. The encoded protein is CARRTGTGELFF.

The V gene is TRBV5-1, the J gene TRBJ2-3, with 14 bases aligning to TRBD2. V shed 0 bases, J shed 4 bases, and the junction held 10 bases outside the gene matches. CDR1 and CDR2 from the germline V gene are SGHRS and YFSETQ. CDR3 length: 19 amino acids. CDR3 region: CASSLGTSGRTQLPDTQYF. CDR3 DNA: TGCGCCAGCAGCTTGGGGACTAGCGGGAGGACTCAACTCCCAGATACGCAGTATTTT.

Comments on this clone: Other DNA sequences of this sample code for an identical CDR3. J is TRBJ1-1 and V is TRBV18; D is uncertain. The germline V gene encodes CDR1 KGHSH and CDR2 LQKENI. The CDR3 has 13 amino acids. V dropped 2 bases and J dropped 0 bases, with 4 bases sitting between them. The CDR3 DNA reads as TGTGCCAGCTCACCAAGTATGAACACTGAAGCTTTCTTT. Amino acids: CASSPSMNTEAFF.

The chain employs TRBV6-1 and TRBJ1-1; D ambiguous. The germline gives CDR1 MNHNS, CDR2 SASEGT. Trimming shortened V by 11 bases and J by 3 bases, and 16 bases separated the two germline ends. CDR3 length: 13 residues. CDR3 residues: CAATLGAYTEAFF. CDR3 nucleotide sequence: TGTGCCGCCACGCTGGGTGCGTACACTGAAGCTTTCTTT.

The J gene is TRBJ2-4, the V gene TRBV7-9; 15 bases match TRBD2. V lost 5 bases and J lost 2; bases outside the gene matches: 10. This CDR3 is 19 amino acids long. The germline CDR1 and CDR2 sequences are SEHNR and FQNEAQ (reference sequence). CDR3 loop: CASSPGTSGRFETKNIQYF. CDR3 DNA sequence: TGTGCCAGCAGCCCCGGGACTAGCGGGAGGTTTGAAACCAAAAACATTCAGTACTTC.

V and J are TRBV5-1 and TRBJ2-7; D possibly uses TRBD1 or TRBD2 (5 bases each). V shed 3 bases and J shed 6 bases, with 10 bases lying between them. Germline V gene lookup returns CDR1 SGHRS and CDR2 YFSETQ. The length of the CDR3 is 12 residues. The CDR3, as DNA: TGCGCCAGCAGCTCCCAGGGACGCGAGCAGTACTTC. This translates into CASSSQGREQYF.

The chain joins TRBV6-1 to TRBJ2-7, with 8 bases aligning to TRBD2. After removal of 1 base from V and 0 bases from J, the junction contained 11 bases not matched to a gene. The CDR3 runs 18 residues. The germline V gene has CDR1 MNHNS and CDR2 SASEGT. The CDR3 sequence: CASSEGRNRLAYSYEQYF. Here the CDR3 DNA reads TGTGCCAGCAGTGAAGGGCGGAACAGACTAGCGTACTCCTACGAGCAGTACTTC.

This clone was observed a single time. The chain uses TRBV7-7 and TRBJ2-1; 14 bases agree with TRBD2. The CDR3 runs to 17 residues. After removal of 5 bases from V and 10 bases from J, the junction contained 13 bases not matched to a gene. Looked up from germline, CDR1 is SSHAT and CDR2 is FNYEAQ (reference sequence). The CDR3 reads CASSPNAGTSGSGEQFF. In nucleotides, the CDR3 is TGTGCCAGCAGCCCAAATGCCGGGACTAGCGGGAGCGGGGAGCAGTTCTTC.